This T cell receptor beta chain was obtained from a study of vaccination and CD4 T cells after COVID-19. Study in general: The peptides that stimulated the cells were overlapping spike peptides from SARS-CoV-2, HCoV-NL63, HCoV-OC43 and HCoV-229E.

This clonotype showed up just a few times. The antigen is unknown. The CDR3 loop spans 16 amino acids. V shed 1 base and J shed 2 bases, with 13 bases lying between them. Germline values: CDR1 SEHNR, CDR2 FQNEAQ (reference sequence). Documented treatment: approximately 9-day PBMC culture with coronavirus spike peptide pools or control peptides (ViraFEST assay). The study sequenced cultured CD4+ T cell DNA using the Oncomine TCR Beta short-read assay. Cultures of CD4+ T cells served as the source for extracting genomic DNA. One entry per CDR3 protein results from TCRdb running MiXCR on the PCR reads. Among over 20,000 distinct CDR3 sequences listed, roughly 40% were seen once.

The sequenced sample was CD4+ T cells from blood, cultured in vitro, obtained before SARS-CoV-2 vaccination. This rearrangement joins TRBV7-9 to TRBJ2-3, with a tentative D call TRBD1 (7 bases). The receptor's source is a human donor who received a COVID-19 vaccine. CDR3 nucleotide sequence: TGTGCCAGCAGCTTAGTCAGGGGGGTAGCCACAGATACGCAGTATTTT. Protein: CASSLVRGVATDTQYF.